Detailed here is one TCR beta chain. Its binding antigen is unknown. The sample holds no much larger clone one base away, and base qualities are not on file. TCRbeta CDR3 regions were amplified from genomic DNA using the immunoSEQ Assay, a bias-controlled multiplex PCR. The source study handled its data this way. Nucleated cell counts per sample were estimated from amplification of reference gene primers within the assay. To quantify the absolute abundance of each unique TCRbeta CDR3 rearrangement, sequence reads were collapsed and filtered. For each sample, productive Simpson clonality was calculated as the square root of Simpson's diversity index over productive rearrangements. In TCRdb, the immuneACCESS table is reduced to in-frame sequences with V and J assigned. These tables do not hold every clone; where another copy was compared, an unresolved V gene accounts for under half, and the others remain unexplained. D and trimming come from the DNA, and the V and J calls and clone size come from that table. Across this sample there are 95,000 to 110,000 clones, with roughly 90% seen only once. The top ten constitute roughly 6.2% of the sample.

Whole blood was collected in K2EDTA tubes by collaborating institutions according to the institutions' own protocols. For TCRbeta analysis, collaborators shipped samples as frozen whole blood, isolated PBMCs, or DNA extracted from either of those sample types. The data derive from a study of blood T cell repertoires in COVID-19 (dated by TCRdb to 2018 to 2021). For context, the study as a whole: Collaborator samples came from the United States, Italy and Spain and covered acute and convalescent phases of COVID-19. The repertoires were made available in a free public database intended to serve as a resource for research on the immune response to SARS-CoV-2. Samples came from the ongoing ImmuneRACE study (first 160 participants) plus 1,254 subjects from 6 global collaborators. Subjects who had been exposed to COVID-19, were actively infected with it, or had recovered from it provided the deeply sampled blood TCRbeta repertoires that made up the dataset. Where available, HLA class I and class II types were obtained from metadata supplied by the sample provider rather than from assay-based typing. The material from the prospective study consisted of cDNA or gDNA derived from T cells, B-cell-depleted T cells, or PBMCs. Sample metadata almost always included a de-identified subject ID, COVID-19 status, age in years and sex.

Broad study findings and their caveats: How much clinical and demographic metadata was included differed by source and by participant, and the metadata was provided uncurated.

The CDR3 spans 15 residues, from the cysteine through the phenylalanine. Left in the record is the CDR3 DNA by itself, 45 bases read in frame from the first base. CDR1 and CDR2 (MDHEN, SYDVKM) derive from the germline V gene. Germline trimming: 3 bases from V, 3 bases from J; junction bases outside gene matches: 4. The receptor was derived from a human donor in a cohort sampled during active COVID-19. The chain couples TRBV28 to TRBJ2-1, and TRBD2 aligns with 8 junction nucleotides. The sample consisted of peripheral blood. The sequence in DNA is TGTGCCAGCAGTTTGCCGGGGACTAGCTACAATGAGCAGTTCTTC. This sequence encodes CASSLPGTSYNEQFF.